This T cell receptor (beta chain) was observed in a study of blood T cells in healthy people across ages (dated by TCRdb to about 2015). About the study as a whole: In model experiments, roughly one uniquely barcoded TCR beta cDNA molecule per two T cells was captured by template switching. To avoid experimental bias, donors of different ages were spread randomly across the sequencing lanes. Two additional independent replicas of 1 million unique cDNA reads from the same blood draw were analyzed for two donors (one aged 18 to 29 and one aged 80 or older). Four age groups were formed from the donors: young (average approximately 15 years), middle-aged (approximately 39), aged (about 62) and long-lived (about 80). Using deep sequencing normalized with unique cDNA molecular identifiers, the study measured how TCR beta repertoire diversity changes with age.

The donors were about 40 Caucasian individuals from Russia, aged roughly 6 to 90 years, who were systemically healthy. Approximately 11 milliliters of peripheral blood were drawn from each donor into EDTA-treated Vacutainer tubes. PBMCs were isolated by Ficoll-Paque density-gradient centrifugation, with at least 7 million obtained per sample. Total RNA, at least 6 micrograms per sample, was extracted from PBMCs with Trizol reagent. For every donor, an aliquot of PBMCs went through flow cytometry to measure the percentages of naive CD45RAhigh/CD27high T cells. The CDR3 starts with the cysteine, ends with the phenylalanine, and has 14 residues. Only the CDR3 DNA stays, 42 bases, in frame from base 1. Here V drops 5 bases and J drops 7 bases, and the junction holds 4 bases not matched to any gene. Taken from the germline V gene, the CDR1 and CDR2 loops are SGHTA and FQGTGA. Receptor amplification or capture employed 5' RACE. These reads were obtained on an Illumina HiSeq 2500. A second 7 to 11 cycle PCR used a sample-barcoded 5' primer and a J-beta primer mix. A unique molecular identifier was introduced onto each TCR beta cDNA molecule by a template-switch 5' adaptor carrying 12 random nucleotides. Each sample yielded at least 2.5 million CDR3-containing paired-end reads. The Mint cDNA synthesis kit, primed by a TRBC-specific oligonucleotide, was used to synthesize first-strand cDNA from all RNA. All cDNA was treated with uracil-DNA glycosylase and then went through a first 18-cycle PCR with the universal primers M1SS and BC2_uni_R. Regarding the original processing steps: For normalization, 1 million high-quality reads, each with a distinct molecular identifier, were randomly selected from each sample. Reads with shared molecular identifiers were discarded instead of being binned into consensus sequences. MiTCR, set to a Q25 quality threshold and the strictest error-elimination algorithm, was used for CDR3 identification, clonotype clustering and error correction. Lower-bound total TCR beta diversity was estimated with a nonparametric unseen species model using Euler transformation. Using fastp trimming at Q25 and MiXCR clonotype assembly, TCRdb reanalyzed the public sequencing data and kept in-frame beta chains. CDR3 protein duplicates are merged, each entry listing the most common genes and DNA. In this record, the V and J calls reflect TCRdb's handling and not the investigators' own analysis. Here the sample has around 900,000 distinct CDR3 sequences; roughly 50% occur a single time. The ten largest account for roughly a fifth of the sample.

In regard to this clonotype: The antigen it binds to is not known. One base away there is no much larger clone; base qualities are not given.

Overall study results and their limits: Compared with the aged group, the long-lived group had more naive CD4+ T cells, fewer expanded clones and increased TCR diversity, a pattern suggesting age selection. Observed TCR beta diversity per million T cells fell roughly linearly with age, and a significant reduction was already apparent by age approximately 40. Estimates of total diversity based on one million sequenced T cells were considered lower bounds and underestimates. Bulk unsorted PBMC profiling prevented conclusive comparison of naive and antigen-experienced compartments. Because donor CMV infection status was unknown, age-related changes in expanded clonotypes were potentially confounded. A strong correlation was found between observed TCR beta diversity and the percentage of naive T cells measured by flow cytometry.

The sequencing sample was made of blood. The chain is made from TRBV7-3 and TRBJ2-1; the central 11 bases match TRBD2. The clonotype was recovered from a woman aged 60-75 years in good health. The base sequence is TGTGCCAGCAGCCCGGCTAGCGGGAGGAATGAGCAGTTCTTC. Its translation is CASSPASGRNEQFF.